Detailed here is one T cell receptor beta chain. The antigen is unknown. Unsorted cryopreserved PBMC were sequenced, averaging around 100,000 T cells per clinical donor. The repertoire was sequenced with immunoSEQ multiplex PCR; TCRdb's copy has only in-frame clones and lacks some. Of more than 30,000 clones in the sample, roughly 95% were seen once. The data are from a study of T cells in tuberculosis. Whole-study findings and limits: Active tuberculosis TCR-alpha repertoires lay closer to GMM-specific TCRs than IGRA-negative controls, suggesting clonal expansion.

The germline V gene encodes CDR1 SGDLS and CDR2 YYNGEE. Trimming pared 6 bases from V and 8 bases from J, leaving 18 bases between. This CDR3 is 14 amino acids long. The receptor comes from a donor aged 10 to 29 with latent tuberculosis or without tuberculosis infection. V gene TRBV9 combines with J gene TRBJ2-1, with D hard to call. Sequencing was carried out using PBMCs. CDR3 coding DNA: TGTGCCAGCAAGCCCACAGTAATGGTCGATGAGCAGTTCTTC. It is translated as CASKPTVMVDEQFF.